Here is one T cell receptor (beta chain) with its context. Its antigen is undetermined. Authors' data handling: Filtering was not the same, since immunoSEQ gave junction-only sequences without quality scores. Generated by immunoSEQ multiplex PCR, the TCRdb table keeps only in-frame clones and is missing some. That table supplies the V and J calls and clone size; D and trimming were determined from the DNA. The sample comprises roughly 2,000,000 clones, roughly 95% of which are singletons, and 1.2% rests with the top ten. The record originates from a study of shared clonotypes between healthy human individuals. CD45RO-negative CD8 cells positively selected for CCR7 made up the naive population, which excluded terminally differentiated effector memory CD45RA+ cells. Broader study findings: Specimens sampled were limited to blood, with tissue repertoires likely differing. Naive CD4 clonotypes overlapped across a few donors at around 4.7%. Clonotypes shared by all four sorted-subset donors had higher generation probabilities than non-shared clonotypes.

V lost 4 bases to trimming and J lost 7 bases; unmatched junction nucleotides: 2. Germline CDR1 and CDR2: MDHEN and SYDVKM. The CDR3 is made up of 13 amino acids. The receptor's source is a man aged 18 to 29 in good health. The J gene is TRBJ2-2, the V gene TRBV28; 8 bases map to TRBD1. Sequencing used naive CD8+ T cells sorted from blood. The CDR3 DNA is TGTGCCAGCAGTTATACAGGGGGCGGGGAGCTGTTTTTT. This gives the protein CASSYTGGGELFF.